These T cell receptor beta chains were read from a single sample in a study of cytomegalovirus exposure and HLA in healthy donors. Data came from immunoSEQ multiplex PCR; TCRdb stores just in-frame clones and leaves some out. Here the sample spans 150,000 to 170,000 clones, 65% to 80% being singletons. Sequenced material: PBMCs. The receptors originated from a man aged 18 to 30 in good health and CMV-seronegative. Both conserved end residues are part of each CDR3. The D gene is left open where the match is weak. For some rows the clone size is stated as once, few or many, or as a class when expanded; others skip it.

v_call,d_call,clone_size,j_call,cdr3_nt,cdr3_aa
TRBV28,-,-,TRBJ1-2,TGTGCCAGTACACCGGGGACACCTAACTATGGCTACACCTTC,CASTPGTPNYGYTF
TRBV7-9,-,-,TRBJ1-6,TGTGCCAGCAGCTTAGTCAATTCAGCCCTCCACTTT,CASSLVNSALHF
TRBV5-1,-,-,TRBJ1-6,TGCGCCAGCAGCTTGTCTTCGGACAGCCCTAATTCACCCCTCCACTTT,CASSLSSDSPNSPLHF
TRBV7-9,TRBD1,few,TRBJ1-4,TGTGCCAGCAGCTTAAGATCGGGACAGGGGGACGGGGTTTTCGAAAAACTGTTTTTT,CASSLRSGQGDGVFEKLFF
TRBV7-9,-,-,TRBJ1-5,TGTGCCAGCAGCCTTTACCAACAGGGATTCGTGCAGCCCCAGCATTTT,CASSLYQQGFVQPQHF
TRBV9,-,-,TRBJ2-5,TGTGCCAGCAGCGCTGGACAGTCTGTAGAGACCCAGTACTTC,CASSAGQSVETQYF
TRBV6-1,-,-,TRBJ1-6,TGTGCCAGCAGTGAACTCCCAGGTTATAATTCACCCCTCCACTTT,CASSELPGYNSPLHF
TRBV7-9,TRBD1,-,TRBJ2-7,TGTGCCAGCAGCTTAGCGGGACAGGGGACGTACGAGCAGTACTTC,CASSLAGQGTYEQYF
TRBV7-9,TRBD2,few,TRBJ2-1,TGTGCCAGCAGCTTAGGGCTAGCGGGGGGTTACAATGAGCAGTTCTTC,CASSLGLAGGYNEQFF
TRBV7-9,-,few,TRBJ2-3,TGTGCCAGCAGCTGGGGCGAGACAGCAAACACAGATACGCAGTATTTT,CASSWGETANTDTQYF
TRBV27,-,few,TRBJ2-3,TGTGCCAGCAGTAGGGGGCAGGGGAGGTTGAATACGCAGTATTTT,CASSRGQGRLNTQYF